In its sample, the clone carrying this TCR beta chain was seen once. Its specificity is unknown. Cells that had been cultured for 10 days were the source of isolated CD4+ T cells. The vaccine given was either BNT162b2 or mRNA-1273, in two doses. Method: immunoSEQ multiplex PCR; TCRdb's copy keeps in-frame clones and lacks some. The repertoire consists of tens of thousands of clones, with just under 75% occurring once and the leading ten covering around 2.4%. The ends were cut back, 7 bases at V and 2 bases at J, with 28 bases in the middle. This CDR3 comprises 19 residues. Germline loops: CDR1 LNHDA, CDR2 SQIVND (reference sequence). These data belong to a study of vaccination effects on CD4 cells after COVID-19.

The sequenced sample was CD4+ T cells from PBMCs cultured without peptide, obtained after COVID-19 vaccination. The V and J genes are TRBV19 and TRBJ2-3, with D perhaps matching TRBD2 (7 bases). The clonotype comes from a human donor who received a COVID-19 vaccine. The CDR3 loop is CASKLRGGLPTIYTDTQYF. CDR3 in DNA: TGTGCCAGTAAGCTTAGGGGGGGACTTCCGACTATCTACACAGATACGCAGTATTTT.